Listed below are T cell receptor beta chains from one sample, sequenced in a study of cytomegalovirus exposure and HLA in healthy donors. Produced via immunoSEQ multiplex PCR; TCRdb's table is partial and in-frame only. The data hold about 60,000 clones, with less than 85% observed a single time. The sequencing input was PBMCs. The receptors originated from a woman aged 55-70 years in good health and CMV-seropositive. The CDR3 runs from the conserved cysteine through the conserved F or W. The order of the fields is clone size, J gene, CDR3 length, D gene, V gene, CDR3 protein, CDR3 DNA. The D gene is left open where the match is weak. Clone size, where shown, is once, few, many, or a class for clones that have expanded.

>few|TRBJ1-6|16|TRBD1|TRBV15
CATSRDMGQTNSPLHF
TGTGCCACCAGCAGAGACATGGGACAGACTAATTCACCCCTCCACTTT
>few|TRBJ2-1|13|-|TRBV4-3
CASSSQGYNEQFF
TGCGCCAGCAGCTCTCAGGGATACAATGAGCAGTTCTTC
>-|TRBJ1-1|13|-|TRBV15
CATSTTGHTEAFF
TGTGCCACCAGCACCACAGGGCACACTGAAGCTTTCTTT
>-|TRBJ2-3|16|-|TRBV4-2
CASSFGQGKGADTQYF
TGTGCCAGCAGCTTTGGGCAGGGTAAAGGCGCAGATACGCAGTATTTT
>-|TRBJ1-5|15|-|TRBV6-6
CASSYSGDSNQPQHF
TGTGCCAGCAGTTACTCGGGCGATAGCAATCAGCCCCAGCATTTT
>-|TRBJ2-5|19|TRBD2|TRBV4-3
CASSQDGWASGGIDETQYF
TGCGCCAGCAGCCAAGATGGGTGGGCTAGCGGGGGGATCGACGAGACCCAGTACTTC
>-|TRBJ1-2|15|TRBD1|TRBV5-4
CASSLGRQGQDGYTF
TGTGCCAGCAGCTTGGGACGACAGGGGCAGGATGGCTACACCTTC
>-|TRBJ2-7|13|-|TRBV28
CASSLKPPYEQYF
TGTGCCAGCAGTTTGAAGCCTCCCTACGAGCAGTACTTC
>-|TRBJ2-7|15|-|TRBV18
CASSPPAPLPGEQYF
TGTGCCAGCTCACCGCCTGCCCCTCTGCCGGGCGAGCAGTACTTC
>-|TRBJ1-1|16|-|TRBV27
CASSLSGTLVNTEAFF
TGTGCCAGCAGTTTATCGGGGACTCTGGTGAACACTGAAGCTTTCTTT
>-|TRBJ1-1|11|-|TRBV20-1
CSAKGVPEAFF
TGCAGTGCTAAGGGGGTTCCTGAAGCTTTCTTT
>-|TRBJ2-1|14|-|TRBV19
CASADPGVYNEQFF
TGTGCCAGTGCTGATCCGGGGGTCTACAATGAGCAGTTCTTC
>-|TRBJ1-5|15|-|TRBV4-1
CASSGTSTGTQPQHF
TGCGCCAGCAGCGGAACCTCCACAGGGACTCAGCCCCAGCATTTT
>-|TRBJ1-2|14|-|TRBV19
CASSLTGPSYGYTF
TGTGCCAGTAGCCTGACAGGCCCCTCATATGGCTACACCTTC
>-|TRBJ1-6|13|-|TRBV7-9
CASSSEGDSPLHF
TGTGCCAGCAGCTCCGAAGGGGATTCACCCCTCCACTTT
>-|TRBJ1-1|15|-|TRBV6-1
CASSARGKTNTEAFF
TGTGCCAGCAGTGCAAGGGGGAAGACGAACACTGAAGCTTTCTTT
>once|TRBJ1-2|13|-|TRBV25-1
CASSEQGFYGYTF
TGTGCCAGCAGTGAACAGGGCTTCTATGGCTACACCTTC
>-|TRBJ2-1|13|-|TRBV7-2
CASSLVAVNEQFF
TGTGCCAGCAGCTTAGTGGCTGTCAATGAGCAGTTCTTC
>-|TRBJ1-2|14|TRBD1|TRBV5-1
CASSAGQGHYGYTF
TGCGCCAGCAGTGCCGGACAGGGTCACTATGGCTACACCTTC
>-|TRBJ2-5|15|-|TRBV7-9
CASSPTAGYQETQYF
TGTGCCAGCAGCCCGACAGCAGGATACCAAGAGACCCAGTACTTC
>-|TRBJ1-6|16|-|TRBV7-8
CASSLEVIRANSPLHF
TGTGCCAGCAGCTTAGAGGTCATCAGGGCGAATTCACCCCTCCACTTT
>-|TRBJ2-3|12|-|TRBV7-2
CASSSGIWKQYF
TGTGCCAGCAGCTCGGGGATTTGGAAGCAGTATTTT
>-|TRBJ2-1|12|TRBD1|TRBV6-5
CASSRQGARQFF
TGTGCCAGCAGTCGACAGGGGGCGAGGCAGTTCTTC
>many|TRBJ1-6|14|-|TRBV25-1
CASSTLGGNSPLHF
TGTGCCAGCAGTACACTCGGGGGAAATTCACCCCTCCACTTT
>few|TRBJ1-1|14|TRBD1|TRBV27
CASSLWRGPTEAFF
TGTGCCAGCAGTTTATGGAGGGGGCCTACTGAAGCTTTCTTT
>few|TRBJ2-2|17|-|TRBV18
CASSPLGQGRGTGELFF
TGTGCCAGCTCACCACTCGGGCAGGGAAGGGGCACCGGGGAGCTGTTTTTT
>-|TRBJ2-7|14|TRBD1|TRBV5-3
CARSLTGCVYEQYF
TGTGCCAGAAGCCTGACAGGGTGTGTATACGAGCAGTACTTC
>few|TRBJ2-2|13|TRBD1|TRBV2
CASQGVLAGELFF
TGTGCCAGCCAGGGGGTACTCGCCGGGGAGCTGTTTTTT
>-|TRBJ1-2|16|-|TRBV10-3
CAISTGPQARNYGYTF
TGTGCCATCAGTACAGGGCCGCAGGCTCGTAACTATGGCTACACCTTC
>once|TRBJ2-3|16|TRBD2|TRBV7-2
CASGPQRGGVGDTQYF
TGTGCCAGCGGACCGCAGCGGGGTGGGGTTGGAGATACGCAGTATTTT
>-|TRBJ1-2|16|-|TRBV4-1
CASSQDGDTQRYGYTF
TGCGCCAGCAGCCAAGATGGGGACACCCAACGCTATGGCTACACCTTC
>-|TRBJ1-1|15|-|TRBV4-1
CASSQVQGMNTEAFF
TGCGCCAGCAGCCAAGTTCAGGGGATGAACACTGAAGCTTTCTTT
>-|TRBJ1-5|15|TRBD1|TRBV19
CASSPRTGGAEPQHF
TGTGCCAGTAGTCCCCGGACAGGGGGCGCGGAGCCCCAGCATTTT
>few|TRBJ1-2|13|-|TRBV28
CASSFGTLRGYTF
TGTGCCAGCAGTTTTGGGACACTGAGAGGCTACACCTTC
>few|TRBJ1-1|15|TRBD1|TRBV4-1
CASSREPGQGIGAFF
TGCGCCAGCAGCCGGGAGCCGGGACAGGGAATCGGAGCTTTCTTT
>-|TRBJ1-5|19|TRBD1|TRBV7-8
CASSLAGGQQREGWRPQHF
TGTGCCAGCAGCTTAGCGGGGGGACAGCAAAGAGAGGGGTGGAGACCCCAGCATTTT
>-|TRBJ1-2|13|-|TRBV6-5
CASSYSELYGYTF
TGTGCCAGCAGTTACTCGGAGCTCTATGGCTACACCTTC
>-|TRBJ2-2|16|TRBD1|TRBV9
CASSARQGMNTGELFF
TGTGCCAGCAGCGCCCGACAGGGGATGAACACCGGGGAGCTGTTTTTT
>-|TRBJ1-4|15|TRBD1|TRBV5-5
CASRDLRQGGEKLFF
TGTGCCAGCAGGGACCTCAGACAGGGGGGTGAAAAACTGTTTTTT
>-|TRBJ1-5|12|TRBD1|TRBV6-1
CATNRGDQPQHF
TGTGCCACAAACAGGGGCGATCAGCCCCAGCATTTT
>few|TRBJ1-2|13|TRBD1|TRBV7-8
CASSPGQGGGYTF
TGTGCCAGCAGCCCGGGACAGGGGGGCGGCTACACCTTC